A selection of T cell receptor beta chains follows, all from one sample in a study of cytomegalovirus exposure and HLA in healthy donors. Assay used: immunoSEQ multiplex PCR; TCRdb lists only in-frame clones, some missing. The data contain around 100,000 clones, over 65% of them singletons. The sample taken for sequencing was PBMCs. All receptors derive from a man aged 25-45 years in good health and CMV-seronegative. Both conserved end residues are part of each CDR3. The order of the fields is J gene, clone size, V gene, D gene, CDR3 protein, CDR3 DNA. A D gene is named only where the DNA matches it firmly. A row's size may be missing; if present it is once, few, many or a size class.

TRBJ1-1 . TRBV18 . CASSPLQGNTEAFF TGTGCCAGCTCACCACTCCAGGGAAACACTGAAGCTTTCTTT
TRBJ2-7 few TRBV6-5 TRBD2 CASRSSPGRALEQYF TGTGCCAGCAGATCCTCCCCCGGGAGGGCCCTCGAGCAGTACTTC
TRBJ1-4 few TRBV7-9 . CASSLALSWQGGEKLFF TGTGCCAGCAGCTTAGCGCTAAGCTGGCAGGGTGGTGAAAAACTGTTTTTT
TRBJ2-7 once TRBV19 . CASSVRGVDFYEQYF TGTGCCAGTAGTGTCCGGGGTGTGGATTTCTACGAGCAGTACTTC
TRBJ2-7 . TRBV5-1 TRBD1 CASSYGTGRSNEQYF TGCGCCAGCAGCTACGGGACAGGGAGGAGTAACGAGCAGTACTTC
TRBJ1-3 few TRBV19 . CASSNGQRSGNTIYF TGTGCCAGTAGTAACGGACAGCGCTCTGGAAACACCATATATTTT
TRBJ2-1 . TRBV11-2 . CASSFGVYNEQFF TGTGCCAGCAGCTTCGGGGTTTACAATGAGCAGTTCTTC
TRBJ1-5 . TRBV7-2 . CASSVTGGSQPQHF TGTGCCAGCAGCGTTACTGGGGGGAGTCAGCCCCAGCATTTT
TRBJ2-7 . TRBV7-9 . CASSPRPGPYEQYF TGTGCCAGCAGCCCTCGGCCAGGTCCCTACGAGCAGTACTTC
TRBJ2-2 . TRBV11-3 . CASSSHYVGGVTGELFF TGTGCCAGCAGCTCCCACTACGTGGGAGGCGTCACCGGGGAGCTGTTTTTT
TRBJ2-3 . TRBV5-1 TRBD1 CASSLGTADTDTQYF TGCGCCAGCAGCCTAGGGACAGCCGATACAGATACGCAGTATTTT
TRBJ2-1 . TRBV9 TRBD2 CASSSGLANEQFF TGTGCCAGCAGCTCGGGACTAGCGAATGAGCAGTTCTTC
TRBJ2-2 . TRBV7-3 TRBD2 CASSFWGAGVGTGELFF TGTGCCAGCAGCTTTTGGGGTGCGGGAGTGGGCACCGGGGAGCTGTTTTTT